The 19 T cell receptor beta chains below were found in one sample sequenced in a study of cytomegalovirus exposure and HLA in healthy donors. Repertoires were generated with immunoSEQ multiplex PCR, while TCRdb's copy carries only in-frame clones and drops some. Of 140,000 or so clones detected, about 91% appear once; the ten largest clones hold 9%. Sequencing was performed on PBMCs. These receptors were taken from a woman aged 18-29 years in good health and CMV-seropositive.

The chain combines TRBV4-2 with TRBJ1-1; 10 nucleotides align to TRBD1. Losses at the gene ends were 0 bases for V and 1 base for J; bases not matched to a gene: 8. Germline CDR1 LGHNA, CDR2 YNFKEQ. This CDR3 contains 18 residues. The DNA of the CDR3 is TGTGCCAGCAGCCAAGATCAGGGACAGGGGAGATGGAACACTGAAGCTTTCTTT. Translating gives CASSQDQGQGRWNTEAFF.

This sequence joins TRBV29-1 and TRBJ1-2; 7 nucleotides align to TRBD1. Germline CDR1 SQVTM, CDR2 ANQGSEA. The CDR3 consists of 11 residues. V trimming: 6 bases; J trimming: 7 bases; junction bases outside the gene matches: 5. The CDR3 loop reads CSVDRVGGYTF. In DNA form, the CDR3 reads TGCAGCGTCGACAGGGTGGGTGGCTACACCTTC.

V usage is TRBV9 and J usage is TRBJ1-1; no clear D. The CDR3 has 15 residues. Trimming cost V 3 bases and J 0 bases, with 12 bases left between them. Germline V gene sequence: CDR1 SGDLS, CDR2 YYNGEE. Here the CDR3 DNA reads TGTGCCAGCAGCGCAGGCGGGCAGGTGAACACTGAAGCTTTCTTT. Translation: CASSAGGQVNTEAFF.

This chain joins TRBV5-1 and TRBJ2-7; TRBD2 might be the D (6 bases). Trimming cost V 4 bases and J 6 bases, with 23 bases left between them. Germline V gene sequence: CDR1 SGHRS, CDR2 YFSETQ. CDR3 size: 16 residues. The CDR3 is CASSPLEGRISSEQYF. CDR3 bases: TGCGCCAGCAGCCCCCTGGAGGGGCGAATTTCTAGCGAGCAGTACTTC.

This chain connects TRBV5-4 to TRBJ1-1; the match to TRBD1 covers 8 bases. Germline V gene data show CDR1 as SGHNT and CDR2 as YYREEE (reference sequence). Trimming cost V 0 bases and J 3 bases; bases outside gene matches: 16. The CDR3 spans 19 residues. CDR3 in amino acids: CASSLELYRQGKEDTEAFF. The CDR3 DNA reads TGTGCCAGCAGCTTGGAACTCTACCGACAGGGGAAGGAGGACACTGAAGCTTTCTTT.

The table lists this clone with a few counts. V gene TRBV6-5 combines with J gene TRBJ1-2; TRBD1 agrees at 8 bases. The germline gives CDR1 MNHEY, CDR2 SVGAGI. This CDR3 contains 13 residues. Trimming took 5 bases from V and 5 from J; bases not matched to a gene: 4. CDR3 sequence (DNA): TGTGCCAGCAGTCTTAGGACAGGGTATGGCTACACCTTC. This translates into CASSLRTGYGYTF.

This chain links TRBV6-4 with TRBJ2-1, with D maybe TRBD2 (5 bases). The CDR3 sequence is 13 residues long. The germline gives CDR1 MRHNA, CDR2 SNTAGT. The V and J ends lost 4 bases and 10 bases respectively, with 14 bases between them. CDR3 sequence reads: CASSGTDPGEQFF. In DNA form, the CDR3 reads TGTGCCAGCAGTGGGACTGATCCCGGGGAGCAGTTCTTC.

The chain has TRBV18 and TRBJ2-6; D unclear. CDR3 length equals 15 residues. Germline values: CDR1 KGHSH, CDR2 LQKENI. V was pared by 3 bases and J by 0 bases, with 6 bases between. The CDR3 bases are TGTGCCAGCTCACCTCAGGTCTCTGGGGCCAACGTCCTGACTTTC. This encodes CASSPQVSGANVLTF.

The chain recombines TRBV6-4 with TRBJ2-5; D perhaps matches TRBD1 (7 bases). V lost 5 bases, J lost 4 bases, and 14 bases lay in between. Germline lookup yields CDR1 MRHNA and CDR2 SNTAGT. This CDR3 region has 14 residues. The CDR3 bases are TGTGCCAGCAGTCAGGGGGGACGGGGAGAGACCCAGTACTTC. Its protein is CASSQGGRGETQYF.

This chain links TRBV9 with TRBJ1-2; D is possibly TRBD1 (6 bases). V lost 4 bases and J 8 bases, leaving 27 bases between the germline ends. The CDR3 totals 17 residues. Germline V lookup: CDR1 SGDLS, CDR2 YYNGEE. The CDR3 loop reads CASSLPSTGHLVGGYTF. CDR3 nucleotides: TGTGCCAGCAGCCTGCCCTCAACGGGACATCTCGTGGGAGGCTACACCTTC.

This clone was counted a single time. This chain links TRBV28 with TRBJ1-2; D is uncertain. V was cut by 5 bases and J by 1 base, with 17 bases left in between. Germline lookup yields CDR1 MDHEN and CDR2 SYDVKM. CDR3 length equals 16 residues. CDR3 bases: TGTGCCAGCAGTCTTTTCCGACTGATCTTTAACTATGGCTACACCTTC. Its protein product is CASSLFRLIFNYGYTF.

The chain is built from TRBV6-1 and TRBJ2-7; 10 bases fit TRBD2. V was pared by 6 bases and J by 6 bases, with 11 bases of the junction left unmatched. Per the germline V gene, CDR1 is MNHNS and CDR2 is SASEGT. CDR3 length: 15 residues. The CDR3 loop is CASRVPGLASVEQYF. CDR3 coding DNA: TGTGCCAGCAGGGTACCGGGACTAGCGTCGGTCGAGCAGTACTTC.

J is TRBJ2-7 and V is TRBV4-1; the match to TRBD1 covers 10 bases. The CDR3 is 15 residues long. V trimming: 4 bases; J trimming: 2 bases; junction bases outside the gene matches: 5. CDR1 and CDR2 (germline): MGHRA, YSYEKL. CDR3 nucleotides: TGCGCCAGCAGCCGTGGGACAGGGGTAGCCTACGAGCAGTACTTC. As protein: CASSRGTGVAYEQYF.

The V call is TRBV19, the J call TRBJ2-1, with D tentatively TRBD1 (6 bases). Germline CDR1 and CDR2: LNHDA and SQIVND (reference sequence). This CDR3 is 14 amino acids long. V dropped 3 bases and J dropped 4 bases, with 10 bases sitting between them. The DNA of the CDR3 is TGTGCCAGTAGTATCTGGACAGATTACAATGAGCAGTTCTTC. Its translation is CASSIWTDYNEQFF.

The V gene is TRBV2, the J gene TRBJ2-1, with 7 positions matching TRBD2. This CDR3 has 15 amino acids. Germline-derived CDR1 and CDR2 are SNHLY and FYNNEI. V shed 7 bases and J 1 base; nucleotides not matched to a gene: 7. CDR3 nucleotides: TGTGCCAGCACTCTAATCGGGGGGTCCTACAATGAGCAGTTCTTC. This codes for CASTLIGGSYNEQFF.

V and J are TRBV2 and TRBJ2-4; a weak D match, TRBD2 (5 bases). The CDR3 is 17 residues long. V shed 3 bases and J shed 1 base, with 16 bases lying between them. Germline CDR1 reads SNHLY; CDR2 reads FYNNEI. CDR3 residues: CASSENPRESAKNIQYF. The CDR3 bases are TGTGCCAGCAGTGAGAATCCCCGGGAATCGGCCAAAAACATTCAGTACTTC.

This sequence joins TRBV19 and TRBJ1-1; D is uncertain. V lost 1 base and J 0 bases, leaving 9 bases between the germline ends. Germline V gene lookup returns CDR1 LNHDA and CDR2 SQIVND (reference sequence). The CDR3 has 15 residues. CDR3 nucleotides: TGTGCCAGTAGTATAGTGGGCAGGATGAACACTGAAGCTTTCTTT. Protein product: CASSIVGRMNTEAFF.

Of note for this clone: One end of the junction varies from germline; a read error may be responsible. The chain is built from TRBV20-1 and TRBJ1-5, with TRBD1 as a possible D gene (6 bases). Per germline, CDR1 DFQATT and CDR2 SNEGSKA (reference sequence). This CDR3 region has 9 residues. The CDR3 DNA reads TGCAGTGCCAGAGGACAGCAGCATTTT. Its protein product is CSARGQQHF.

V usage is TRBV18 and J usage is TRBJ2-5; 8 bases line up with TRBD2. CDR1 KGHSH and CDR2 LQKENI come from the germline V gene. The trim removed 3 bases at V and 2 bases at J, leaving 8 bases unmatched. The CDR3 runs to 16 residues. CDR3 sequence reads: CASSPSSGGIQETQYF. CDR3 in DNA: TGTGCCAGCTCACCCTCCTCGGGGGGGATACAAGAGACCCAGTACTTC.